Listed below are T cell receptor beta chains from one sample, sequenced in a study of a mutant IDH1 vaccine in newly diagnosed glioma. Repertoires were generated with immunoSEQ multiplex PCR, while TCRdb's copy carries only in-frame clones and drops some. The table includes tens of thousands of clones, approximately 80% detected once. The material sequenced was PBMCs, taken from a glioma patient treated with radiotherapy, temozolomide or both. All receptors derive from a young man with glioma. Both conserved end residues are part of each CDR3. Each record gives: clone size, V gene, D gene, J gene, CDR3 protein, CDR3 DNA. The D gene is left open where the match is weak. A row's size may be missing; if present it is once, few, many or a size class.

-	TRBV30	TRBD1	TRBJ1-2	CAWRVGRQGSYTF	TGTGCCTGGAGGGTGGGGAGACAGGGTAGCTACACCTTC
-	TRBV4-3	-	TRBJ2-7	CASSARAVLDEQYF	TGCGCCAGCAGCGCTAGGGCGGTACTTGACGAGCAGTACTTC
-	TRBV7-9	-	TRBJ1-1	CASSWTANTEAFF	TGTGCCAGCAGCTGGACAGCCAACACTGAAGCTTTCTTT
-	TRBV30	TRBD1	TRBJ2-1	CAWSVLGTGVYNEQFF	TGTGCCTGGAGTGTACTAGGGACAGGAGTCTACAATGAGCAGTTCTTC
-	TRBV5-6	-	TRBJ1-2	CASSLPGGDYGYTF	TGTGCCAGCAGCTTGCCAGGCGGCGACTATGGCTACACCTTC
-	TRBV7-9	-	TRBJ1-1	CASSLQVRTEAFF	TGTGCCAGCAGCTTGCAAGTCCGGACTGAAGCTTTCTTT
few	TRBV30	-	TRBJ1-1	CAWSPRRTEAFF	TGTGCCTGGAGCCCTAGGAGAACTGAAGCTTTCTTT
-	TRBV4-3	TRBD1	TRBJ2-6	CASSPGQGRSAGANVLTF	TGCGCCAGCAGTCCGGGACAGGGTCGAAGTGCGGGGGCCAACGTCCTGACTTTC
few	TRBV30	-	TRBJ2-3	CAWSLAAFETQYF	TGTGCCTGGAGCTTAGCGGCCTTTGAGACGCAGTATTTT
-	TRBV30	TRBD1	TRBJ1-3	CAWSDTGQGRPLSGNTIYF	TGTGCCTGGAGTGATACCGGACAGGGAAGGCCTCTCTCTGGAAACACCATATATTTT
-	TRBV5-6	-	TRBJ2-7	CASSWVGGGEQYF	TGTGCCAGCAGCTGGGTCGGAGGGGGCGAGCAGTACTTC
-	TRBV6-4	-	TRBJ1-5	CASSDPPTAGNQPQHF	TGTGCCAGCAGTGACCCCCCGACCGCTGGCAATCAGCCCCAGCATTTT
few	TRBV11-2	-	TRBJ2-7	CASSFVGSTLYEQYF	TGTGCCAGCAGCTTCGTCGGGTCCACACTCTACGAGCAGTACTTC
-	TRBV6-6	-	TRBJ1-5	CASSPGVNQPQHF	TGTGCCAGCAGCCCTGGGGTGAATCAGCCCCAGCATTTT
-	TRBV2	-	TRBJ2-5	CASFPGVGETQYF	TGTGCCAGCTTCCCAGGAGTTGGGGAGACCCAGTACTTC
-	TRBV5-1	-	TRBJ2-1	CASKSGDSYNEQFF	TGCGCCAGCAAATCAGGAGACTCCTACAATGAGCAGTTCTTC
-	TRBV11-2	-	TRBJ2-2	CASRNRDQVAGELFF	TGTGCCAGCAGGAACCGGGACCAAGTCGCCGGGGAGCTGTTTTTT
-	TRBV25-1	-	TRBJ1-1	CASSYKEGTEAFF	TGTGCCAGCAGCTACAAAGAAGGCACTGAAGCTTTCTTT
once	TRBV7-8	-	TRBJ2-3	CASSTLDTQYF	TGTGCCAGCAGCACCCTAGATACGCAGTATTTT
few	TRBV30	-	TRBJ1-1	CAWSVQLFEAFF	TGTGCCTGGAGTGTACAGTTGTTCGAAGCTTTCTTT
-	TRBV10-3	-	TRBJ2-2	CAISDSRDTGELFF	TGTGCCATCAGTGATTCTAGGGACACCGGGGAGCTGTTTTTT
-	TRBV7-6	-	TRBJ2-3	CASSPQQVGTDTQYF	TGTGCCAGCAGTCCCCAGCAAGTGGGTACAGATACGCAGTATTTT
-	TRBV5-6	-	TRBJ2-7	CASSLVPLGEQYF	TGTGCCAGCAGCTTGGTCCCGCTCGGTGAGCAGTACTTC
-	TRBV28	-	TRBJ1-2	CASNLPGRRYGYTF	TGTGCCAGCAACCTCCCCGGGAGAAGGTATGGCTACACCTTC
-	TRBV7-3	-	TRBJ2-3	CASSPGTSSSNTQYF	TGTGCCAGCAGCCCGGGGACTTCCTCGTCGAATACGCAGTATTTT
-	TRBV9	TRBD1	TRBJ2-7	CASSVGGGTEFYEQYF	TGTGCCAGCAGCGTAGGGGGTGGGACAGAATTCTACGAGCAGTACTTC
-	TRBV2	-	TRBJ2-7	CASAAGPLSYEQYF	TGTGCCAGCGCGGCCGGTCCTCTCTCCTACGAGCAGTACTTC
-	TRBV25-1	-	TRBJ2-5	CASSEQGPRPETQYF	TGTGCCAGCAGTGAGCAGGGGCCTCGACCAGAGACCCAGTACTTC
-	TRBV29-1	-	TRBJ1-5	CSAATGATGPQHF	TGCAGCGCCGCGACAGGAGCGACGGGGCCCCAGCATTTT
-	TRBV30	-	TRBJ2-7	CAWSTQGREVEQYF	TGTGCCTGGAGTACCCAGGGGCGCGAGGTCGAGCAGTACTTC
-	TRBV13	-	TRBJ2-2	CASSLEGGAGELFF	TGTGCCAGCAGCTTAGAAGGTGGGGCCGGGGAGCTGTTTTTT
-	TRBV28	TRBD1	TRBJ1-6	CASSPTGDNSPLHF	TGTGCCAGCAGCCCTACAGGGGATAATTCACCCCTCCACTTT
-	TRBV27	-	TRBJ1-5	CASSLIPRGNQPQHF	TGTGCCAGCAGTTTAATCCCCAGAGGCAATCAGCCCCAGCATTTT
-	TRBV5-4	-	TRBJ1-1	CASSLIGGPPEAFF	TGTGCCAGCAGCTTGATAGGCGGCCCCCCTGAAGCTTTCTTT
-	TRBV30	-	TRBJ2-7	CAWSVGSRYEQYF	TGTGCCTGGAGTGTAGGCTCCCGCTACGAGCAGTACTTC
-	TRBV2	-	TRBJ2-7	CASSERSGGYLHEQYF	TGTGCCAGCAGTGAACGAAGTGGCGGGTATCTCCACGAGCAGTACTTC
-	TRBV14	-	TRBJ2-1	CASSQVTRNEQFF	TGTGCCAGCAGCCAGGTCACAAGAAATGAGCAGTTCTTC
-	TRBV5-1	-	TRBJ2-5	CASSGGSGGGSETQYF	TGCGCCAGCAGCGGAGGGTCGGGGGGCGGGTCGGAGACCCAGTACTTC
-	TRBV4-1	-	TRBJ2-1	CASSHGGGGNEQFF	TGCGCCAGCAGCCACGGGGGAGGGGGCAATGAGCAGTTCTTC
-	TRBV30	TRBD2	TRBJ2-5	CAWRAFGGSFIGNVETQYF	TGTGCCTGGAGAGCTTTCGGCGGGAGTTTCATTGGAAATGTCGAGACCCAGTACTTC
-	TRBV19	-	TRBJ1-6	CASSWKADSSYNSPLHF	TGTGCCAGTAGTTGGAAGGCGGATAGCTCCTATAATTCACCCCTCCACTTT
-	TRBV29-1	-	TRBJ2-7	CSVEDPDGTPYAGEQYF	TGCAGCGTTGAAGACCCAGACGGGACACCCTACGCTGGTGAGCAGTACTTC
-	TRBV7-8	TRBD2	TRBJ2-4	CASSLDTSGGFSENIQYF	TGTGCCAGCAGCTTAGATACCAGCGGGGGATTCAGCGAAAACATTCAGTACTTC
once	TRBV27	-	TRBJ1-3	CASSFRQAGNTIYF	TGTGCCAGCAGTTTTCGGCAGGCCGGAAACACCATATATTTT
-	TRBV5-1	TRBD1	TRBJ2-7	CASSPGTGNSYEQYF	TGCGCCAGCAGCCCCGGGACAGGGAACTCCTACGAGCAGTACTTC
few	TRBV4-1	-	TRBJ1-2	CASSPGVQVGDFYGYTF	TGCGCCAGCAGCCCAGGGGTTCAGGTTGGGGATTTCTATGGCTACACCTTC
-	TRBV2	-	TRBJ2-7	CASSVGSEQYF	TGTGCCAGCAGTGTGGGGAGCGAGCAGTACTTC
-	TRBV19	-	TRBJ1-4	CASSPALGEAFEKLFF	TGTGCCAGTAGTCCTGCCTTGGGGGAAGCTTTTGAAAAACTGTTTTTT
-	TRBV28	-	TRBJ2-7	CASSLQYTVSYF	TGTGCCAGCAGTCTCCAATATACCGTGTCCTACTTC
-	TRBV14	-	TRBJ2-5	CASSQDHGNVQETQYF	TGTGCCAGCAGCCAAGACCACGGGAATGTTCAAGAGACCCAGTACTTC